This TCR beta chain is from a study of cytomegalovirus exposure and HLA in healthy donors. Details on this clone: The antigen is not known.

The PCR used 60 Vbeta and 13 Jbeta primers. Produced via immunoSEQ multiplex PCR; TCRdb's table is partial and in-frame only. Of more than 85,000 clones in the sample, under 90% were seen once. The length of the CDR3 is 14 residues. V lost 6 bases, J lost 3 bases, and 14 bases lay in between. Looked up from germline, CDR1 is MNHNY and CDR2 is SVGAGI (reference sequence). Whole-study findings and limits: Researchers left out some V segments, among them TRBV6-2 and TRBV6-3, as indistinguishable. For most TCR beta V segments, an earlier analysis put the productive rate at about 87% or about 30% of the time. Later analysis identified a missense DCLRE1C variant that was linked to TCR beta V- and J-gene trimming.

Sequenced sample: PBMCs. V and J are TRBV6-6 and TRBJ1-2; D is perhaps TRBD1 (6 bases). This receptor was taken from a woman in her 30s in good health and CMV-seronegative. In DNA, the CDR3 is TGTGCCAGCAGCCCCACAGGGCTCTACTATGGCTACACCTTC. Protein sequence: CASSPTGLYYGYTF.